The clone carrying this TCR beta chain came up once. Its antigen remains unknown. On cycle 4 day 1 and cycle 7 day 1, as well as at baseline, blood was sampled. TCRdb's copy holds only in-frame clones and misses some; the assay was immunoSEQ multiplex PCR. Of under 70,000 clones in the sample, 70% to 90% were seen once. This sample was included in a study of OX40 agonist ivuxolimab in advanced cancers. General study points: There was clonal expansion of CD4+ and CD8+ blood T cells by week 6 at 0.1 to 3.0 mg/kg.

The sequence was collected from an adult with an advanced solid tumor such as melanoma, head and neck, liver or kidney cancer. The specimen comprised CD4+ or CD8+ T cells sorted from blood, sampled in a trial of the OX40 agonist ivuxolimab.

The CDR3 loop is CAISESTSGGTDTQYF. The CDR3 DNA sequence: TGTGCCATCAGTGAGAGTACTAGCGGGGGGACAGATACGCAGTATTTT. The chain joins TRBV10-3 to TRBJ2-3; 12 nucleotides line up with TRBD2. The V and J ends lost 2 bases and 3 bases, in that order; junction bases with no gene match: 3. CDR3 length: 16 residues. Per germline, CDR1 ENHRY and CDR2 SYGVKD.